This T cell receptor (beta chain) emerged from a study of radiotherapy plus CTLA-4 blockade in lung cancer. Measured with immunoSEQ multiplex PCR; TCRdb has only the in-frame clones, and not every one. This sample carries approximately 25,000 clones, roughly three quarters of them seen once, and the ten largest clones take more than 20%. Treatment of patients with chemo-refractory metastatic non-small-cell lung cancer consisted of focal radiation plus CTLA-4 blockade with ipilimumab. The germline gives CDR1 KGHSH, CDR2 LQKENI. Deletions cut 4 bases from V and 10 bases from J, with 11 bases between. The CDR3 has 13 amino acids.

The sequence was collected from a human donor with non-small cell lung cancer that progressed on radiotherapy plus ipilimumab. The sequencing used peripheral blood, collected from a patient treated with radiotherapy plus ipilimumab. The chain employs TRBV18 and TRBJ1-6; D not resolved. The CDR3 DNA sequence: TGTGCCAGCTCACGCACCGAGGGCTCACCCCTCCACTTT. It translates to CASSRTEGSPLHF.